Described below is a single T cell receptor beta chain sequence and its context. Germline CDR1 SQVTM, CDR2 ANQGSEA. Between the trimmed V and J ends, which lost 2 bases and 10 bases, there was a span of 11 bases. The CDR3 loop spans 11 amino acids. Libraries were prepared by immunoSEQ multiplex PCR; TCRdb keeps only in-frame clonotypes and omits some of them. The repertoire includes fewer than 250,000 clones, 90% of them detected once, and about 15% sits in the top ten. These data are taken from a study of blood T cell repertoires in COVID-19. Within 2 weeks of study entry, exposed participants had contacted a PCR-confirmed or clinician-diagnosed COVID-19 case.

The sequence was collected from a young man who had been exposed to COVID-19. Source material: PBMCs or T cells enriched from blood (not recorded which). The chain employs TRBV29-1 and TRBJ1-1; the D gene is possibly TRBD1 (6 bases). For the CDR3, the DNA is TGCAGCGTTGAAAGGGGGTCGGTAGCTTTCTTT. Its translation is CSVERGSVAFF.